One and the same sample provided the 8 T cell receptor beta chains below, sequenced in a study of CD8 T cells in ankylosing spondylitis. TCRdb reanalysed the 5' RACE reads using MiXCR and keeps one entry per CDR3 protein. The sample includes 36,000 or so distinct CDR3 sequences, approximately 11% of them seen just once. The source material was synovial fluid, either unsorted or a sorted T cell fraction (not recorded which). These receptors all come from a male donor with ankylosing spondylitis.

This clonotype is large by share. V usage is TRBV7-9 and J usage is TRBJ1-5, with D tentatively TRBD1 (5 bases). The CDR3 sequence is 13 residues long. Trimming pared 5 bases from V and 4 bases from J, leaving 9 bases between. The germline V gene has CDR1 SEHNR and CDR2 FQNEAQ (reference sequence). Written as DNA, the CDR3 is TGTGCCAGCAGCATCGACAGTAATCAGCCCCAGCATTTT. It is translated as CASSIDSNQPQHF.

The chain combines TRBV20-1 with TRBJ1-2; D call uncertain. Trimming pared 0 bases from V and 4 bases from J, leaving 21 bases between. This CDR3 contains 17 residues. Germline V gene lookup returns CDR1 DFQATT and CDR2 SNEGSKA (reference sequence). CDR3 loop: CSARETPEVGFSYGYTF. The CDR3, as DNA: TGCAGTGCTAGAGAAACTCCCGAGGTTGGTTTTAGCTATGGCTACACCTTC.

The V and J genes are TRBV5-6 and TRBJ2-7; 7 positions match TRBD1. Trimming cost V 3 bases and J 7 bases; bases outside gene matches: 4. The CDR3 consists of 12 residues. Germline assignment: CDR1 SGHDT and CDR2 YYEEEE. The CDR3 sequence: CASSWGTDEQYF. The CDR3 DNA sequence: TGTGCCAGCAGCTGGGGGACAGATGAGCAGTACTTC.

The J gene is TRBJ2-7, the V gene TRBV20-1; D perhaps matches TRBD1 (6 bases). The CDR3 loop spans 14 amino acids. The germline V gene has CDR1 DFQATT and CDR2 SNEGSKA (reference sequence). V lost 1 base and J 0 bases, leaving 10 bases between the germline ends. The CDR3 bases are TGCAGTGCTAGAGTCCGACAGGTCTCCTACGAGCAGTACTTC. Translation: CSARVRQVSYEQYF.

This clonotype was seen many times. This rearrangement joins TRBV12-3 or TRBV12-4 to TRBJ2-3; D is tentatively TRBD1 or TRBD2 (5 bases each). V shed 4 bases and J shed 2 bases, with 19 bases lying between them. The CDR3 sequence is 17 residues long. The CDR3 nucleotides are TGTGCCAGCAGTTCCCTCGTGTGGGGGTTTAACACAGATACGCAGTATTTT. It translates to CASSSLVWGFNTDTQYF.

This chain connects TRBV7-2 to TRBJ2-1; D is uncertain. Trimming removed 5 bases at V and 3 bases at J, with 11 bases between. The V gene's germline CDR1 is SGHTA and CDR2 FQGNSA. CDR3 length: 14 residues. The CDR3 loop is CASSLFQDYNEQFF. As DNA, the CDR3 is TGTGCCAGCAGCCTATTTCAGGACTACAATGAGCAGTTCTTC.

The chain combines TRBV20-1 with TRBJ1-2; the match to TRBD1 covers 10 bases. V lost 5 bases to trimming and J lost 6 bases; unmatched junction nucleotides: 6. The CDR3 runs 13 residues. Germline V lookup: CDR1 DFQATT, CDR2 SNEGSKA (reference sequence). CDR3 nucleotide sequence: TGCAGTGCTGACTTCGGGACAGGGGATGGCTACACCTTC. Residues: CSADFGTGDGYTF.

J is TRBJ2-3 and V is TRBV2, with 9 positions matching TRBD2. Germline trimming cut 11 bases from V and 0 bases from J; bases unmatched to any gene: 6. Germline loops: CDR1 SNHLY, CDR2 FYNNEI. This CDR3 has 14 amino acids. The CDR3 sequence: CAGGGGSSTDTQYF. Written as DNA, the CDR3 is TGTGCCGGCGGGGGGGGATCTAGCACAGATACGCAGTATTTT.